One sample yielded the 26 T cell receptor beta chains listed below, sequenced in a study of cytomegalovirus exposure and HLA in healthy donors. The PCR contained 60 Vbeta and 13 Jbeta primers. Sequencing used immunoSEQ multiplex PCR; TCRdb keeps in-frame clones, though not all of them. The profile covers roughly 290,000 clones, with around 90% appearing a single time and more than 2% taken by the ten largest. Sequenced material: PBMCs. These receptors all come from a young woman in good health and CMV-seronegative.

The gene calls are TRBV5-1 and TRBJ2-7, with 8 bases lining up with TRBD2. J was trimmed by 6 bases and V by 5 bases; bases with no gene match: 10. Per germline, CDR1 SGHRS and CDR2 YFSETQ. This CDR3 is 14 amino acids long. The CDR3 region is CASSPGTSQSEQYF. The CDR3 DNA follows: TGCGCCAGCAGTCCTGGGACTAGTCAGAGCGAGCAGTACTTC.

This chain links TRBV2 with TRBJ1-2; 10 bases align to TRBD1. The V and J ends lost 4 bases and 0 bases, in that order; junction bases with no gene match: 8. CDR3 size: 17 residues. From germline, CDR1 is SNHLY and CDR2 FYNNEI. The CDR3 DNA is TGTGCCAGCAGTGGTCCGGGACAGGGGATTTCTAACTATGGCTACACCTTC. This translates into CASSGPGQGISNYGYTF.

The chain employs TRBV2 and TRBJ1-6; tentative D call: TRBD1 (5 bases). The CDR3 length is 14 residues. The germline gives CDR1 SNHLY, CDR2 FYNNEI. The germline V and J ends were trimmed by 7 bases and 8 bases, with 15 bases remaining between them. The CDR3 protein is CASTTQGLYSPLHF. Written as DNA, the CDR3 is TGTGCCAGCACAACCCAGGGACTGTATTCACCCCTCCACTTT.

The V call is TRBV18, the J call TRBJ1-2; 7 nucleotides match TRBD1. J gave up 8 bases and V 3 bases, and 9 bases lay outside the gene matches. The germline V gene has CDR1 KGHSH and CDR2 LQKENI. This CDR3 comprises 14 residues. This CDR3 is CASSPSGTAGGYTF. The DNA of the CDR3 is TGTGCCAGCTCACCTTCTGGGACAGCAGGCGGCTACACCTTC.

The chain links TRBV25-1 to TRBJ2-1; D gene unclear. The germline CDR1 and CDR2 sequences are MGHDK and SYGVNS. The CDR3 loop spans 13 amino acids. V was clipped by 4 bases and J by 6 bases, with 10 bases between them. The CDR3 sequence is CASSVTLSNEQFF. CDR3 bases: TGTGCCAGCAGTGTTACTTTGTCCAATGAGCAGTTCTTC. Full variable domain (remainder filled in from reference TRBV25-1 and TRBJ2-1): EADIYQTPRYLVIGTGKKITLECSQTMGHDKMYWYQQDPGMELHLIHYSYGVNSTEKGDLSSESTVSRIRTEHFPLTLESARPSHTSQYLCASSVTLSNEQFFGPGTRLTVL.

This sequence joins TRBV6-5 and TRBJ2-5, with a tentative D call TRBD1 (6 bases). Germline V gene sequence: CDR1 MNHEY, CDR2 SVGAGI. With 0 bases removed from V and 2 bases from J, the gap between germline ends came to 10 bases. The CDR3 is 15 amino acids. The CDR3 region is CASSYSLGTQETQYF. The CDR3 bases are TGTGCCAGCAGTTACTCGTTAGGGACACAAGAGACCCAGTACTTC.

The sample holds one count of this clone. The CDR3 nucleotides read TGTGCCAGCAGCTCCGGCTATGGCTACACCTTC. Its protein is CASSSGYGYTF. The chain joins TRBV27 to TRBJ1-2; D is unclear. Germline CDR1 MNHEY, CDR2 SMNVEV (reference sequence). The ends were cut back, 6 bases at V and 4 bases at J, with 6 bases in the middle. The CDR3 totals 11 residues.

This clone was seen once. The CDR3 sequence is CASSLINLRTGYSTDTQYF. In DNA form, the CDR3 reads TGTGCCAGCAGCTTAATCAACCTTCGGACAGGGTATAGCACAGATACGCAGTATTTT. The J gene is TRBJ2-3, the V gene TRBV11-2; 8 bases map to TRBD1. The CDR3 spans 19 residues. In germline, CDR1 is SGHAT, CDR2 FQNNGV. The V and J ends lost 2 bases and 0 bases, in that order; junction bases with no gene match: 13. The entire variable domain, with the rest obtained from reference TRBV11-2 and TRBJ2-3, is as follows: EAGVAQSPRYKIIEKRQSVAFWCNPISGHATLYWYQQILGQGPKLLIQFQNNGVVDDSQLPKDRFSAERLKGVDSTLKIQPAKLEDSAVYLCASSLINLRTGYSTDTQYFGPGTRLTVL.

This chain uses TRBV30 with TRBJ1-1, with D perhaps TRBD1 (5 bases). Germline loops: CDR1 GTSNPN, CDR2 SVGIG (reference sequence). V was cut by 2 bases and J by 1 base, with 8 bases left in between. The CDR3 has 13 residues. The CDR3 loop reads CAWSLQENTEAFF. The CDR3 nucleotides are TGTGCCTGGAGTTTACAGGAGAACACTGAAGCTTTCTTT. Based on the CDR3 plus reference TRBV30 and TRBJ1-1, the full variable domain is SQTIHQWPATLVQPVGSPLSLECTVEGTSNPNLYWYRQAAGRGLQLLFYSVGIGQISSEVPQNLSASRPQDRQFILSSKKLLLSDSGFYLCAWSLQENTEAFFGQGTRLTVV.

This chain uses TRBV7-9 with TRBJ1-3, with TRBD1 matching over 8 bases. This CDR3 has 15 residues. Germline loops: CDR1 SEHNR, CDR2 FQNEAQ (reference sequence). V lost 5 bases and J lost 0; bases outside the gene matches: 3. The CDR3 is CASSPGTGSGNTIYF. For the CDR3, the DNA is TGTGCCAGCAGCCCGGGGACAGGCTCTGGAAACACCATATATTTT. The variable domain in full, completed from reference TRBV7-9 and TRBJ1-3, reads DTGVSQNPRHKITKRGQNVTFRCDPISEHNRLYWYRQTLGQGPEFLTYFQNEAQLEKSRLLSDRFSAERPKGSFSTLEIQRTEQGDSAMYLCASSPGTGSGNTIYFGEGSWLTVV.

V and J are TRBV19 and TRBJ1-4; D remains ambiguous. The CDR3 runs 15 residues. The V gene lost 7 bases and the J gene lost 2 bases, with 14 bases spanning the gap. Germline V CDR1 and CDR2: LNHDA, SQIVND (reference sequence). The CDR3 here is CASTHRSPTNEKLFF. The CDR3 coding sequence is TGTGCCAGTACCCATAGGAGTCCCACTAATGAAAAACTGTTTTTT.

The chain links TRBV27 to TRBJ1-2; 11 nucleotides match TRBD1. Trimming took 4 bases from V and 5 from J; bases not matched to a gene: 6. Germline CDR1 reads MNHEY; CDR2 reads SMNVEV (reference sequence). CDR3 size: 15 residues. CDR3 residues: CASSSRTGGRYGYTF. CDR3 DNA: TGTGCCAGCAGTTCTCGGACAGGGGGCAGATATGGCTACACCTTC.

Concerning this clone itself: The identical CDR3 is also encoded by other nucleotide sequences in the sample. J is TRBJ1-6 and V is TRBV9; D may be TRBD1 (5 bases). Germline V gives CDR1 SGDLS, CDR2 YYNGEE. The CDR3 runs 15 residues. V gave up 0 bases and J gave up 3 bases, with 7 bases separating them. The CDR3 DNA sequence: TGTGCCAGCAGCGTAGGACAGAACTATAATTCACCCCTCCACTTT. Translating gives CASSVGQNYNSPLHF.

The chain recombines TRBV6-5 with TRBJ1-2, with D perhaps matching TRBD1 (6 bases). The length of the CDR3 is 13 residues. CDR1 and CDR2 from the germline V gene are MNHEY and SVGAGI. V was shortened by 2 bases and J by 7 bases, with 11 bases between the two germline ends. CDR3 coding DNA: TGTGCCAGCAGTTACGTTACAGGGAGTGGCTACACCTTC. It codes for CASSYVTGSGYTF.

V usage is TRBV9 and J usage is TRBJ1-2; 8 bases fit TRBD1. This CDR3 is 15 amino acids long. Germline CDR1 SGDLS, CDR2 YYNGEE. Unmatched junction bases numbered 5, after V lost 0 bases and J lost 4 bases. The CDR3, as DNA: TGTGCCAGCAGCGTAGCTACCGGGACAGGCTATGGCTACACCTTC. Protein product: CASSVATGTGYGYTF.

In this sample, this clone turned up once. This chain links TRBV27 with TRBJ2-1; D is possibly TRBD2 (5 bases). Germline V gives CDR1 MNHEY, CDR2 SMNVEV (reference sequence). The V gene lost 6 bases and the J gene lost 8 bases, with 20 bases spanning the gap. There are 15 residues in the CDR3. DNA for the CDR3: TGTGCCAGCAGGAACGGGAACTATCGGATGGATGAGCAGTTCTTC. Translating gives CASRNGNYRMDEQFF.

This clone is a singleton in its sample. The J gene is TRBJ2-5, the V gene TRBV10-1; 10 nucleotides line up with TRBD2. Germline V gene sequence: CDR1 WNHNN, CDR2 SYGVQD (reference sequence). Unmatched junction bases numbered 9, after V lost 0 bases and J lost 5 bases. The CDR3 spans 17 residues. The CDR3 nucleotides read TGCGCCAGCAGTGAGTCGAGTTCTAGCGGGGGAGCGGAGACCCAGTACTTC. Translating it yields CASSESSSSGGAETQYF.

The chain employs TRBV4-1 and TRBJ1-1; a possible D gene is TRBD1 (6 bases). Germline loops: CDR1 MGHRA, CDR2 YSYEKL. This CDR3 spans 18 amino acids. Deletions cut 4 bases from V and 4 bases from J, with 25 bases between. In nucleotides, the CDR3 is TGCGCCAGCAGCCTAAGCGGAAGGGGGGGAAATAAGGGCACTGAAGCTTTCTTT. This codes for CASSLSGRGGNKGTEAFF.

The V and J genes are TRBV2 and TRBJ2-1; D gene uncertain. The germline CDR1 and CDR2 sequences are SNHLY and FYNNEI. The CDR3 runs 15 residues. Trimming took 4 bases from V and 0 from J, leaving 10 bases between them. The CDR3 loop reads CASSAQLSSYNEQFF. CDR3 sequence (DNA): TGTGCCAGCAGTGCGCAATTGAGCTCCTACAATGAGCAGTTCTTC.

This CDR3 reads CASSYRRHQPQHF. The CDR3 region has the DNA TGTGCCAGCAGCTATAGGAGGCATCAGCCCCAGCATTTT. The chain uses TRBV27 and TRBJ1-5, with unresolved D. From germline, CDR1 is MNHEY and CDR2 SMNVEV (reference sequence). The CDR3 is 13 amino acids. V was pared by 6 bases and J by 5 bases, with 11 bases between.

V usage is TRBV5-1 and J usage is TRBJ1-1; 7 positions match TRBD1. Trimming removed 3 bases from V and 0 bases from J; junction bases left unmatched: 14. The CDR3 length is 18 residues. Germline loops: CDR1 SGHRS, CDR2 YFSETQ. The CDR3 DNA follows: TGCGCCAGCAGCTCGCGAGGGACAGCCAGGAACCTGAACACTGAAGCTTTCTTT. Translating gives CASSSRGTARNLNTEAFF. Based on the CDR3 plus reference TRBV5-1 and TRBJ1-1, the full variable domain is KAGVTQTPRYLIKTRGQQVTLSCSPISGHRSVSWYQQTPGQGLQFLFEYFSETQRNKGNFPGRFSGRQFSNSRSEMNVSTLELGDSALYLCASSSRGTARNLNTEAFFGQGTRLTVV.

This rearrangement joins TRBV2 to TRBJ2-1, with D possibly TRBD1 on 6 matching bases. The CDR3 runs to 12 residues. V gave up 6 bases and J gave up 8 bases, with 11 bases separating them. CDR1 SNHLY and CDR2 FYNNEI come from the germline V gene. The CDR3 nucleotides are TGTGCCAGCAGGGCAGGGGTGGATGAGCAGTTCTTC. Translating gives CASRAGVDEQFF.

This chain connects TRBV18 to TRBJ1-1, with a tentative D call TRBD1 (6 bases). There are 14 residues in the CDR3. The V and J ends lost 5 bases and 1 base respectively, with 11 bases between them. Germline V gene data show CDR1 as KGHSH and CDR2 as LQKENI. The DNA of the CDR3 is TGTGCCAGCTCATACGGACAGAAGAACACTGAAGCTTTCTTT. Translation: CASSYGQKNTEAFF.

The chain joins TRBV15 to TRBJ1-2; the D gene is possibly TRBD1 (6 bases). V gave up 2 bases and J gave up 4 bases, with 14 bases separating them. CDR3 length equals 15 residues. CDR1 and CDR2 (germline): LNHNV, YYDKDF (reference sequence). The chain's CDR3 is CATSRTRGLGYGYTF. CDR3 DNA sequence: TGTGCCACCAGCAGAACGCGGGGGCTCGGCTATGGCTACACCTTC.

This clone was seen a handful of times. The chain employs TRBV9 and TRBJ2-2, with a tentative D call TRBD1 (5 bases). Germline-derived CDR1 and CDR2 are SGDLS and YYNGEE. CDR3 length: 15 amino acids. V was shortened by 1 base and J by 7 bases, with 14 bases between the two germline ends. CDR3 sequence: CASSVIHGRGGELFF. DNA for the CDR3: TGTGCCAGCAGCGTAATCCACGGTAGGGGCGGGGAGCTGTTTTTT.

In this sample, this clone turned up once. The chain carries TRBV5-6 and TRBJ2-7, with D perhaps matching TRBD2 (5 bases). There are 13 residues in the CDR3. In germline, CDR1 is SGHDT, CDR2 YYEEEE. Trimming stripped 0 bases from V and 3 bases from J, with 7 bases between. CDR3: CASSLGGLYEQYF. Written as DNA, the CDR3 is TGTGCCAGCAGCTTGGGAGGGCTCTACGAGCAGTACTTC.